The clone carrying this T cell receptor beta chain was detected only once. Some clones are missing from TCRdb's copy, which holds only in-frame ones; the method was immunoSEQ multiplex PCR. Counted here are some 63,000 clones, 87% occurring once; the ten biggest clones make up over 5%. This CDR3 has 13 residues. V gave up 8 bases and J gave up 6 bases; unmatched junction bases: 7. Germline V gene data show CDR1 as SGHNT and CDR2 as YENEEA. These data come from a study of OX40 agonist ivuxolimab in advanced cancers. This clonotype was obtained from an adult with an advanced solid tumor such as melanoma, head and neck, liver or kidney cancer. Sequencing used CD4+ or CD8+ T cells sorted from blood, obtained in a trial of the OX40 agonist ivuxolimab. The rearrangement joins TRBV11-3 to TRBJ2-1; TRBD2 matches at 7 bases. The CDR3, as DNA: TGTGCCAGCGGGAGGGGAGGTAGCAATGAGCAGTTCTTC. Translation: CASGRGGSNEQFF.